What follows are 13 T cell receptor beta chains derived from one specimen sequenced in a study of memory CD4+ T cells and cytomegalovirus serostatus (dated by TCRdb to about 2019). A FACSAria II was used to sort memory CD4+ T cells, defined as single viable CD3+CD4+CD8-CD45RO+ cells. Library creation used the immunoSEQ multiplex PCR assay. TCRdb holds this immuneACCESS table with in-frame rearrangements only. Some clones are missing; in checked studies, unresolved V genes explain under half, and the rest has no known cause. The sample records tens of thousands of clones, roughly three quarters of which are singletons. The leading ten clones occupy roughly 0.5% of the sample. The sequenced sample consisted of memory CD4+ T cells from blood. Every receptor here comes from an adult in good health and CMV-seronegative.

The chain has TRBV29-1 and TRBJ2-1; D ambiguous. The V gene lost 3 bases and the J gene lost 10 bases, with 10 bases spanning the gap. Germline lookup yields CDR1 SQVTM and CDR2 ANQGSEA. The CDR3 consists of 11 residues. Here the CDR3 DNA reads TGCAGCGTTGACCCTGGACGGGAGCAGTTCTTC. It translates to CSVDPGREQFF.

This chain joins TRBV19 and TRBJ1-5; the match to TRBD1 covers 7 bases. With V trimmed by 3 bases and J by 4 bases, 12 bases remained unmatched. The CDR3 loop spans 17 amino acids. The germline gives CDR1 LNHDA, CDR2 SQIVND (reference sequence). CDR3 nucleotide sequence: TGTGCCAGTAGTATGGGAGCGTACAGGGGCGATAATCAGCCCCAGCATTTT. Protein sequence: CASSMGAYRGDNQPQHF.

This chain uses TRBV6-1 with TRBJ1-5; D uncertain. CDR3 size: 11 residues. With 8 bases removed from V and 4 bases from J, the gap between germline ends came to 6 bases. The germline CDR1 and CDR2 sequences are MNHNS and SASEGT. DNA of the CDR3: TGTGCCAGCGGGGAAAATCAGCCCCAGCATTTT. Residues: CASGENQPQHF.

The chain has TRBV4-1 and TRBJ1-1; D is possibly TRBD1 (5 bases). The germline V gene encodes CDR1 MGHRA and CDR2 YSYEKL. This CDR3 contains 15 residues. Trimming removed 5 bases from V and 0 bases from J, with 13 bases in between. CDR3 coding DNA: TGCGCCAGCAGCAGGGAAGACAGCATGAACACTGAAGCTTTCTTT. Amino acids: CASSREDSMNTEAFF.

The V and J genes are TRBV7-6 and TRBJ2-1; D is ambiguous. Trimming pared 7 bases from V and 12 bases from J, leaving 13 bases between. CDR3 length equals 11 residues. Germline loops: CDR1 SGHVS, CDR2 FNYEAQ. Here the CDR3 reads CASTSRFGQFF. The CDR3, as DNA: TGTGCCAGCACCAGTAGGTTTGGGCAGTTCTTC.

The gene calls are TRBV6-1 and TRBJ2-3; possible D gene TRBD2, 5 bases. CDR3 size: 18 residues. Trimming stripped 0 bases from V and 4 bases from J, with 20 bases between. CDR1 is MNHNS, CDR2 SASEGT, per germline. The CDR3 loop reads CASSEANRGVVLPDTQYF. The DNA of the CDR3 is TGTGCCAGCAGTGAAGCCAACCGGGGTGTGGTCCTGCCAGATACGCAGTATTTT.

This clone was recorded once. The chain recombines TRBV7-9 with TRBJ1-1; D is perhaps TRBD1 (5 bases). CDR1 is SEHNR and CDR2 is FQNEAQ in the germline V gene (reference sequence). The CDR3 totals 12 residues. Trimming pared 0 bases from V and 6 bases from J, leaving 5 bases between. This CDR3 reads CASSLAGPEAFF. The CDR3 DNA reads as TGTGCCAGCAGCTTAGCGGGACCTGAAGCTTTCTTT.

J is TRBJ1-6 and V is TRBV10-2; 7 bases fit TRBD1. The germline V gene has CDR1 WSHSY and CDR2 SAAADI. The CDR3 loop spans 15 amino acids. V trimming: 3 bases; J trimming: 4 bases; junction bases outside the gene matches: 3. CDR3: CASSEQGRYNSPLHF. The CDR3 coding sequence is TGCGCCAGCAGTGAACAGGGGAGGTATAATTCACCCCTCCACTTT.

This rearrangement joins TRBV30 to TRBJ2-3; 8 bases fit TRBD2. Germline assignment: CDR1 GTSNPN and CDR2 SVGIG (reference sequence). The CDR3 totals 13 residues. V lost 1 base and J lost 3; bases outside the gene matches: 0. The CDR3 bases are TGTGCCTGGAGTGGCGGGGGGACAGATACGCAGTATTTT. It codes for CAWSGGGTDTQYF.

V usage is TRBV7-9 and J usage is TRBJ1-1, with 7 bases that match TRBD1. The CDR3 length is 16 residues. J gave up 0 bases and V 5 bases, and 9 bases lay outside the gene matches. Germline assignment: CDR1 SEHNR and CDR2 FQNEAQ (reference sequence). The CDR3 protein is CASSPNRGTVNTEAFF. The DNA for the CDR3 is TGTGCCAGCAGCCCAAACAGGGGAACGGTGAACACTGAAGCTTTCTTT.

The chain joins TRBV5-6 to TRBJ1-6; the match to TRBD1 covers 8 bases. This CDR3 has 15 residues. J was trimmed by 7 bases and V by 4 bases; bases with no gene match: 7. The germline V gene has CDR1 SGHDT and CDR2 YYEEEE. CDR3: CASSPGQGRNSPLHF. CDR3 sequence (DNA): TGTGCCAGCAGCCCCGGACAGGGTCGGAATTCACCCCTCCACTTT.

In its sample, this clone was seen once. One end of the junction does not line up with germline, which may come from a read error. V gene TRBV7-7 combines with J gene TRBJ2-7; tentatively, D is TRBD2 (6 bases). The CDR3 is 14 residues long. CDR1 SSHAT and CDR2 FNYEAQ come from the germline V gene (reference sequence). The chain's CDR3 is CASSLAPGAYEQYF. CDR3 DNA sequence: TGTGCTAGCAGCTTAGCGCCGGGGGCCTACGAGCAGTACTTC.

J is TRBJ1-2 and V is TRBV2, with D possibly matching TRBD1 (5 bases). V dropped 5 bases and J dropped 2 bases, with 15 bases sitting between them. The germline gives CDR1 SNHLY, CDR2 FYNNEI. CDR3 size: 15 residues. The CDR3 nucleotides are TGTGCCAGCAGTCTAGCCGTCGGACAAAACTATGGCTACACCTTC. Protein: CASSLAVGQNYGYTF.